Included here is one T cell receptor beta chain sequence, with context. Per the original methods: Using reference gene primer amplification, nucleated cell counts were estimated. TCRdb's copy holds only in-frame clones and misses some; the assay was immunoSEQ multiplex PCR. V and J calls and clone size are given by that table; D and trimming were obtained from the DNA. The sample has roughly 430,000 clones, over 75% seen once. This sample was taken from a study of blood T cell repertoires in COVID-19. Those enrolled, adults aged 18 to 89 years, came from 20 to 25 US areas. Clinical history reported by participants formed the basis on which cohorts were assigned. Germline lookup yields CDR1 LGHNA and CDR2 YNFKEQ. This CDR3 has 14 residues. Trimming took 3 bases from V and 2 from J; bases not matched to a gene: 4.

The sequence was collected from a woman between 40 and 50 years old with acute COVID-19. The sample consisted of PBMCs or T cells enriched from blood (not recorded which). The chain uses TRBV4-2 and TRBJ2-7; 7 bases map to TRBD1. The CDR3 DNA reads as TGTGCCAGCAGCCAGCCGACAGGGACCTACGAGCAGTACTTC. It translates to CASSQPTGTYEQYF.